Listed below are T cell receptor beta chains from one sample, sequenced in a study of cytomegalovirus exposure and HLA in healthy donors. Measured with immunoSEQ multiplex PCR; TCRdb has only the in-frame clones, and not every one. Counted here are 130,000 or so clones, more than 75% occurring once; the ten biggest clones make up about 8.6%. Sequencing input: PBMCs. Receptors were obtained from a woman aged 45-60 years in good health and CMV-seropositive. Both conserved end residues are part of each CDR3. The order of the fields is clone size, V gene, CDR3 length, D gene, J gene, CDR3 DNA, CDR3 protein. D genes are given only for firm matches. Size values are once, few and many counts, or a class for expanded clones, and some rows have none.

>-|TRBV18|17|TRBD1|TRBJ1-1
TGTGCCAGCTCACCACCAAGGACAGGGCCAATGAACACTGAAGCTTTCTTT
CASSPPRTGPMNTEAFF
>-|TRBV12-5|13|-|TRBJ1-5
TGTGCTAGTGGTTTGGGTCTCGGTCAGCCCCAGCATTTT
CASGLGLGQPQHF
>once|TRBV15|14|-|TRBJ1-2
TGTGCCACCAGCAGAGATCGCAGCGACAGAAGCTACACCTTC
CATSRDRSDRSYTF
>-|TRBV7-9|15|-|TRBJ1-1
TGTGCCAGCAGCCTACGGGCGGGTTTAACGACTGAAGCTTTCTTT
CASSLRAGLTTEAFF
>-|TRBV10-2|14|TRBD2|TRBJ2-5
TGCGCCAGCAGTTCGACTAGCGGGAGTGAGACCCAGTACTTC
CASSSTSGSETQYF
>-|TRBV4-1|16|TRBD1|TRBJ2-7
TGCGCCAGCAGCCAAGATGGACAGGGATGGACCTACGAGCAGTACTTC
CASSQDGQGWTYEQYF
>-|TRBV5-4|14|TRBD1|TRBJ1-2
TGTGCCAGCACTAACGAGGGACAGGCTCGTGGCTACACCTTC
CASTNEGQARGYTF
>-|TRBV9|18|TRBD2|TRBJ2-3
TGTGCCAGCAGCGCCGGACTAGCGGGAGGGGGTAGCACAGATACGCAGTATTTT
CASSAGLAGGGSTDTQYF
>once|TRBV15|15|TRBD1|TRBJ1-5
TGTGCCACCAGCAGAGGGACAGGGGGGGATCAGCCCCAGCATTTT
CATSRGTGGDQPQHF
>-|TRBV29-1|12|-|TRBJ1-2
TGCAGTGGGAGGGGACCCAACTATGGCTACACCTTC
CSGRGPNYGYTF
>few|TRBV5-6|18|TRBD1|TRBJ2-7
TGTGCCAGCAGCTCGACCGTAGCGCGGGACAGGGTTACCTACGAGCAGTACTTC
CASSSTVARDRVTYEQYF
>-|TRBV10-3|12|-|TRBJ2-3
TGTGCCATCAGTCCACAGGGAGATACGCAGTATTTT
CAISPQGDTQYF
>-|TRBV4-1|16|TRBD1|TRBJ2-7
TGCGCCAGCAGCCAAGATGAGGACAGGGGTGTGGACGAGCAGTACTTC
CASSQDEDRGVDEQYF
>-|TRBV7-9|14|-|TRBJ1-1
TGTGCCAGCAGCTACCGGACAGCTAACACTGAAGCTTTCTTT
CASSYRTANTEAFF
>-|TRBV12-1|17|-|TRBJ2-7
TGTGCCAGCAGCTGCGGGACTATTATCCTGAGCTCCTACGAGCAGTACTTC
CASSCGTIILSSYEQYF
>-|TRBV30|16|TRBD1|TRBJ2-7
TGTGCCTGGAGTGTACCGAAGACAGGGGTCTCCTACGAGCAGTACTTC
CAWSVPKTGVSYEQYF
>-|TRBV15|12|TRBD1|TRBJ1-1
TGTGCCACCAGCAGTCAGGGGGCTGAAGCTTTCTTT
CATSSQGAEAFF
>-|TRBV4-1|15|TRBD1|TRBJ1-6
TGCGCCAGCAGCCAAGGACAGGGTTATAATTCACCCCTCCACTTT
CASSQGQGYNSPLHF
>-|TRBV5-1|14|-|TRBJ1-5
TGCGCCAGCAGCTTGGGCGGGGCGCATCAGCCCCAGCATTTT
CASSLGGAHQPQHF
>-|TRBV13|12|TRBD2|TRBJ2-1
TGTGCCAGCAGCTTAGGGCTAGCGGTGCAGTTCTTC
CASSLGLAVQFF
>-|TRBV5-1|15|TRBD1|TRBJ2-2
TGCGCCAGCAGCGTGACAGGGTCCAACGCCGGGGAGCTGTTTTTT
CASSVTGSNAGELFF
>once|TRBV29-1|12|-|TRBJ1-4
TGCAGCGTGCGAGAGGTTAATGAAAAACTGTTTTTT
CSVREVNEKLFF
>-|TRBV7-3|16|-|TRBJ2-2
TGTGCCAGCAGCTTAACGCCAGGGTCGGACACCGGGGAGCTGTTTTTT
CASSLTPGSDTGELFF
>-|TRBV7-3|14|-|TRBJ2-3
TGTGCCAGCAGCTTATCCGGGGTTACAGATACGCAGTATTTT
CASSLSGVTDTQYF
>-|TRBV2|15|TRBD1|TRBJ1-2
TGTGCCAGCAGATTAAGACAGGGGGAGATCTATGGCTACACCTTC
CASRLRQGEIYGYTF
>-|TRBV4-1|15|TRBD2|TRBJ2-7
TGCGCCAGCAGCCCGCGGGGGGCCGTGGCCCACGAGCAGTACTTC
CASSPRGAVAHEQYF
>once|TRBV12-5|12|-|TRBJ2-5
TGTGCTAGTGGTTTGGCATTGGAGACCCAGTACTTC
CASGLALETQYF
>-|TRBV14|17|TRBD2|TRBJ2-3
TGTGCCAGCAGCCAAGAGCCAGCGGGGGCCTACACAGATACGCAGTATTTT
CASSQEPAGAYTDTQYF
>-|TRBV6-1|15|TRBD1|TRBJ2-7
TGTGCCAGCAGTCCCGCCCGACAGGGCTCCCACGAGCAGTACTTC
CASSPARQGSHEQYF
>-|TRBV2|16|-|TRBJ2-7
TGTGCCAGCACTCGCGTTATTGGTCGGGGGACCTACGAGCAGTACTTC
CASTRVIGRGTYEQYF
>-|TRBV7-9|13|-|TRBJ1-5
TGTGCCAGCAGCTTAAACCGGGGAGAGCCCCAGCATTTT
CASSLNRGEPQHF
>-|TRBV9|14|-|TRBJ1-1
TGTGCCAGCAGCGAGACAGCTATGAACACTGAAGCTTTCTTT
CASSETAMNTEAFF
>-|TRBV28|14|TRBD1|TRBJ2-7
TGTGCCAGCAGTTTAGGCTCAGGGGGCTACGAGCAGTACTTC
CASSLGSGGYEQYF